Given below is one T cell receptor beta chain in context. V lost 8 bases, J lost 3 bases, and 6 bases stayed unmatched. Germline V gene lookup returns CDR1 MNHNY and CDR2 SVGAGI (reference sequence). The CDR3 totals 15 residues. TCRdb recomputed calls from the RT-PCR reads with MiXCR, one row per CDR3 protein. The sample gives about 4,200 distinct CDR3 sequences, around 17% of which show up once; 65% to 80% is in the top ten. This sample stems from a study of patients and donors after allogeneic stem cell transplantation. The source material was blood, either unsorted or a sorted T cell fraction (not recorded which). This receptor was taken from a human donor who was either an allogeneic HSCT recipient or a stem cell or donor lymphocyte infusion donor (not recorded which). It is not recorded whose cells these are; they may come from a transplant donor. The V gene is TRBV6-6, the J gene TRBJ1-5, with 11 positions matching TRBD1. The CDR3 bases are TGTGCCAGCTGGGGACAGGGGGATTCCAATCAGCCCCAGCATTTT. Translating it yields CASWGQGDSNQPQHF.